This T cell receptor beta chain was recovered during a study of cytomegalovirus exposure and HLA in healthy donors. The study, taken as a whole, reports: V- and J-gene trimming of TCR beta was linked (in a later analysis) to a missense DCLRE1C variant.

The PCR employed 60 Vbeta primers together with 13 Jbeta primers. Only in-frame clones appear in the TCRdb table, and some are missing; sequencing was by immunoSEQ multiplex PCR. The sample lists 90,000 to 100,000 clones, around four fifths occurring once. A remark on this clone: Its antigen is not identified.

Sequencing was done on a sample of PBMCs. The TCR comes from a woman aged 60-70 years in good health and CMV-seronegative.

CDR3 sequence reads: CASSLGGGQASYNEQFF. CDR3 bases: TGTGCCAGCAGCTTGGGGGGTGGACAGGCCTCCTACAATGAGCAGTTCTTC. The rearrangement joins TRBV7-6 to TRBJ2-1; D possibly corresponds to TRBD1 (7 bases). This CDR3 comprises 17 residues. The V end lost 3 bases, the J end lost 0 bases, and 15 bases lay between the germline ends. Germline-derived CDR1 and CDR2 are SGHVS and FNYEAQ.